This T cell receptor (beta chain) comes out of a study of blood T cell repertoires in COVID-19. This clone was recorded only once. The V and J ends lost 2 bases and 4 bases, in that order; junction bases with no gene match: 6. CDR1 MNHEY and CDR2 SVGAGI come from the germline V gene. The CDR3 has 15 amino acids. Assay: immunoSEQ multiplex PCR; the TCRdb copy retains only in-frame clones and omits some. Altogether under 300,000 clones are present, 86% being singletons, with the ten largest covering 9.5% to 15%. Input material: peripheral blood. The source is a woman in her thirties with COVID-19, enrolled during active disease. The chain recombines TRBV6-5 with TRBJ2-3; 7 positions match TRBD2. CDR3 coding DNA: TGTGCCAGCAGTTACGGACGTGGGAGGGCAGATACGCAGTATTTT. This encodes CASSYGRGRADTQYF.